Each of the 10 T cell receptor beta chains below was sequenced from the same sample in a study of CD8+CD57+ T cells in acquired aplastic anemia. The use of genomic DNA as template underpinned the TCR beta VDJ and CDR3 profiling. A single record per CDR3 protein comes from TCRdb applying MiXCR to the reads. The sample records 35,000 to 45,000 distinct CDR3 sequences, approximately 67% being singletons. The source material was sorted CD4+, CD8+, or CD8+CD57+ T cells (not recorded which) from PBMCs. The source of these receptors is a human donor in good health, serving as a control.

This clonotype was picked up one time. The V call is TRBV2, the J call TRBJ1-2; D gene ambiguous. The CDR3 has 13 residues. Germline loops: CDR1 SNHLY, CDR2 FYNNEI. V was shortened by 5 bases and J by 4 bases, with 11 bases between the two germline ends. The CDR3 DNA follows: TGTGCCAGCAGTCCCCAGGTACTCTATGGCTACACCTTC. This sequence encodes CASSPQVLYGYTF.

This clonotype was seen more than once but under ten times. DNA of the CDR3: TGCGCCAGCAGCCGATACTCAGGGGTCGGGACTGAAGCTTTCTTT. Its protein product is CASSRYSGVGTEAFF. The rearrangement uses TRBV4-1 and TRBJ1-1; D is perhaps TRBD1 (6 bases). The CDR3 is made up of 15 amino acids. V was shortened by 4 bases and J by 5 bases, with 17 bases between the two germline ends. The germline gives CDR1 MGHRA, CDR2 YSYEKL.

The chain combines TRBV25-1 with TRBJ2-7; D possibly corresponds to TRBD1 (5 bases). V gave up 9 bases and J gave up 5 bases, with 23 bases separating them. Looked up from germline, CDR1 is MGHDK and CDR2 is SYGVNS. This CDR3 region has 15 residues. The DNA for the CDR3 is TGTGCCAGTAGTATTTCTTCAGGGATTGGCGACGAGCAGTACTTC. Its protein product is CASSISSGIGDEQYF.

The J gene is TRBJ2-5, the V gene TRBV29-1; D is possibly TRBD2 (5 bases). Germline V gene sequence: CDR1 SQVTM, CDR2 ANQGSEA. The CDR3 covers 13 residues. Trimming removed 4 bases from V and 2 bases from J, with 11 bases in between. The CDR3 protein is CSVAGSLQETQYF. CDR3 DNA: TGCAGCGTTGCGGGGTCACTTCAAGAGACCCAGTACTTC.

The chain links TRBV11-3 to TRBJ2-7; D is possibly TRBD1 or TRBD2 (6 bases each). V was pared by 5 bases and J by 6 bases, with 20 bases between. The germline V gene has CDR1 SGHNT and CDR2 YENEEA. The CDR3 is made up of 15 amino acids. CDR3 in DNA: TGTGCCAGCAGCCCAGATGGGGGGCGCCGGGGCGAGCAGTACTTC. Translating gives CASSPDGGRRGEQYF.

CDR3 in DNA: TGTGCCACCAGCAGAGCGGGAATTTTGTCTGGAAACACCATATATTTT. This codes for CATSRAGILSGNTIYF. The chain couples TRBV15 to TRBJ1-3; D is uncertain. CDR1 and CDR2 from the germline V gene are LNHNV and YYDKDF (reference sequence). The CDR3 spans 16 residues. Trimming took off 1 base at V and 1 base at J, with 11 bases between the two ends. The whole variable domain, filled in from reference TRBV15 and TRBJ1-3, reads DAMVIQNPRYQVTQFGKPVTLSCSQTLNHNVMYWYQQKSSQAPKLLFHYYDKDFNNEADTPDNFQSRRPNTSFCFLDIRSPGLGDTAMYLCATSRAGILSGNTIYFGEGSWLTVV.

The J gene is TRBJ1-3, the V gene TRBV19, with D possibly being TRBD1 (6 bases). Trimming removed 9 bases from V and 0 bases from J, with 9 bases in between. The germline CDR1 and CDR2 sequences are LNHDA and SQIVND (reference sequence). The CDR3 runs 13 residues. Here the CDR3 reads CASEQGSGNTIYF. The CDR3 nucleotides read TGTGCCAGCGAACAGGGCTCTGGAAACACCATATATTTT.

J is TRBJ2-1 and V is TRBV10-1, with TRBD1 identical over 12 bases. This CDR3 has 17 residues. Losses at the gene ends were 7 bases for V and 9 bases for J; bases not matched to a gene: 16. Germline CDR1 WNHNN, CDR2 SYGVQD (reference sequence). The CDR3 sequence: CASTTEADGTGGSEQFF. CDR3 coding DNA: TGCGCCAGCACCACGGAGGCAGACGGGACAGGGGGCAGTGAGCAGTTCTTC.

V and J are TRBV7-8 and TRBJ1-1; D is uncertain. CDR1 SGHVS and CDR2 FQNEAQ come from the germline V gene. The CDR3 contains 11 residues. V dropped 2 bases and J dropped 7 bases, with 5 bases sitting between them. The CDR3 here is CASSLQSEAFF. The DNA for the CDR3 is TGTGCCAGCAGCTTACAAAGTGAAGCTTTCTTT.

The rearrangement links TRBV7-2 to TRBJ1-2; D is possibly TRBD1 (6 bases). Germline CDR1 SGHTA, CDR2 FQGNSA. CDR3 length: 11 amino acids. Trimming pared 8 bases from V and 5 bases from J, leaving 9 bases between. This CDR3 reads CASGTGYGYTF. The CDR3 DNA reads as TGTGCCAGCGGTACAGGGTATGGCTACACCTTC.